This TCR beta chain derives from a study of cytomegalovirus exposure and HLA in healthy donors. With 60 Vbeta and 13 Jbeta primers, the PCR was carried out. The data were produced by immunoSEQ multiplex PCR, yet TCRdb's version contains in-frame clones alone and is incomplete. The table lists roughly 150,000 clones, over 75% of them singletons. Study outcomes and limitations: Productive status was seen about 90% or about 30% of the time for most TCR beta V segments in an earlier analysis. There were 150 or so TCR beta chains listed as cytomegalovirus-associated.

The CDR3 sequence is 14 residues long. Per the germline V gene, CDR1 is LNHDA and CDR2 is SQIVND (reference sequence). The trim removed 5 bases at V and 8 bases at J, leaving 8 bases unmatched. Of note for this clone: The target antigen is unknown.

There were likely unrecorded immune exposures, though donors were nominally healthy when sampled. The source is a male donor in good health and CMV-seronegative. The sequenced sample consisted of PBMCs. J is TRBJ2-1 and V is TRBV19, with TRBD2 matching 8 bases. The DNA of the CDR3 is TGTGCCAGTAGTGTGAGCGGGAGTAGCGATGAGCAGTTCTTC. Protein: CASSVSGSSDEQFF.